This T cell receptor beta chain was profiled in a study of blood T cell repertoires in COVID-19. Study as a whole: T cells, B-cell-depleted T cells, or PBMCs supplied cDNA or gDNA.

TCRdb keeps only in-frame clones here, not all; method: immunoSEQ multiplex PCR. The repertoire holds tens of thousands of clones, with approximately 80% as singletons. The germline V gene encodes CDR1 SGHDT and CDR2 YYEEEE. J gave up 5 bases and V 5 bases, and 11 bases lay outside the gene matches. The CDR3 contains 15 residues. J is TRBJ2-5 and V is TRBV5-6, with 8 bases fitting TRBD2. The sample comprised peripheral blood. The receptor was derived from a man in his 70s with acute or convalescent COVID-19. The CDR3 DNA is TGTGCCAGCAGTAATGAGGCGGGGGGTCAGGAGACCCAGTACTTC. It translates to CASSNEAGGQETQYF.